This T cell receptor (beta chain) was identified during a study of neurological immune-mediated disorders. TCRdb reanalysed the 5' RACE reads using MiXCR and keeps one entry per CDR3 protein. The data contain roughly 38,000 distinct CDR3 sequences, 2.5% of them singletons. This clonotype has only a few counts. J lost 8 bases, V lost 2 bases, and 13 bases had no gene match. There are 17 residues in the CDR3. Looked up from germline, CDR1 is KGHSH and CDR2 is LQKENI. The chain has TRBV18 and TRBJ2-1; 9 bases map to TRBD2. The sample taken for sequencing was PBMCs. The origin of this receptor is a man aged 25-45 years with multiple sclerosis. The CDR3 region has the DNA TGTGCCAGCTCACCAATATGGGTTAGCGGGAGATTTGATGAGCAGTTCTTC. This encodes CASSPIWVSGRFDEQFF.